Presented here are 18 T cell receptor beta chains from one specimen sequenced in a study of regulatory T cells in long-lasting Graves disease. The TCR beta library used iRepertoire HTBI primers with Arm-PCR amplification of CDR3. TCRdb analysed the multiplex PCR reads with MiXCR anew, one entry per CDR3 protein. The data contain 650,000 to 700,000 distinct CDR3 sequences, approximately 29% of them singletons. Time point indicated: persistent/refractory GD, antithyroid drugs over 5 years with positive TRAb. With RNA extracted from PBMCs as input, the TCR library was made. The sequenced sample was peripheral blood mononuclear cells (PBMCs), obtained when the disease was refractory, from a patient treated with antithyroid drugs. The receptors shown here come from a female donor with Graves disease.

The chain uses TRBV4-1 and TRBJ2-3; 11 bases are a match to TRBD2. The CDR3 loop spans 19 amino acids. V lost 4 bases to trimming and J lost 2 bases; unmatched junction nucleotides: 14. CDR1 and CDR2 (germline): MGHRA, YSYEKL. CDR3 bases: TGCGCCAGCAGCCGAGTTAGCGGGAGGGCCCGGAGGTTCACAGATACGCAGTATTTT. This gives the protein CASSRVSGRARRFTDTQYF.

This chain links TRBV7-2 with TRBJ2-2; 9 bases are a match to TRBD2. V lost 5 bases to trimming and J lost 3 bases; unmatched junction nucleotides: 13. This CDR3 has 18 amino acids. Germline V gives CDR1 SGHTA, CDR2 FQGNSA. CDR3 protein: CASSPYLRAGGDTGELFF. CDR3 coding DNA: TGTGCCAGCAGCCCATACCTCCGAGCGGGAGGAGACACCGGGGAGCTGTTTTTT.

The rearrangement joins TRBV20-1 to TRBJ2-1, with D possibly TRBD2 on 6 matching bases. Trimming removed 1 base from V and 0 bases from J, with 10 bases in between. This CDR3 contains 15 residues. Germline V gene sequence: CDR1 DFQATT, CDR2 SNEGSKA (reference sequence). The CDR3 DNA reads TGCAGTGCTAGAGGGTGGCGGGGCTCCTACAATGAGCAGTTCTTC. It encodes CSARGWRGSYNEQFF.

The chain combines TRBV9 with TRBJ2-5; tentative D call: TRBD1 (6 bases). The CDR3 is 14 residues long. The V gene's germline CDR1 is SGDLS and CDR2 YYNGEE. V was clipped by 0 bases and J by 4 bases, with 10 bases between them. In nucleotides, the CDR3 is TGTGCCAGCAGCGTAGACAGGGTGCGAGAGACCCAGTACTTC. It is translated as CASSVDRVRETQYF.

This clonotype was counted a few times. This chain links TRBV29-1 with TRBJ2-7, with a possible D match to TRBD2 (6 bases). The length of the CDR3 is 11 residues. Trimming removed 7 bases at V and 3 bases at J, with 10 bases between. Per germline, CDR1 SQVTM and CDR2 ANQGSEA. CDR3 in amino acids: CSGEESYEQYF. In DNA, the CDR3 is TGCAGCGGGGAGGAAAGCTACGAGCAGTACTTC.

This clonotype appeared a few times. The chain is built from TRBV5-4 and TRBJ2-7, with D possibly TRBD1 on 6 matching bases. Trimming stripped 9 bases from V and 5 bases from J, with 15 bases between. CDR1 and CDR2 (germline): SGHNT, YYREEE (reference sequence). This CDR3 has 12 amino acids. Written as DNA, the CDR3 is TGTGCCACGGGGACAAGGGTAAACGAGCAGTACTTC. It is translated as CATGTRVNEQYF. Supplemented by reference TRBV5-4 and TRBJ2-7, the full variable domain reads ETGVTQSPTHLIKTRGQQVTLRCSSQSGHNTVSWYQQALGQGPQFIFQYYREEENGRGNFPPRFSGLQFPNYSSELNVNALELDDSALYLCATGTRVNEQYFGPGTRLTVT.

This clonotype has more than one count but fewer than ten. CDR3 DNA: TGTGCCAGCAGCTCACTACCCCTACAGGGGAGCAATCAGCCCCAGCATTTT. Translated: CASSSLPLQGSNQPQHF. The chain has TRBV5-5 and TRBJ1-5; 7 nucleotides align to TRBD1. V was clipped by 3 bases and J by 1 base; unmatched bases: 10. The CDR3 runs 17 residues. Germline CDR1 SGHKS, CDR2 YYEKEE (reference sequence).

This clonotype has only a few counts. The chain links TRBV3-1 to TRBJ2-5; 11 bases fit TRBD2. Germline CDR1 reads LGHDT; CDR2 reads YNNKEL (reference sequence). The ends lost 8 bases at V and 0 bases at J; junction bases unmatched: 2. The CDR3 contains 14 residues. The CDR3 is CASATSGNQETQYF. The DNA of the CDR3 is TGTGCCAGCGCGACTAGCGGGAACCAAGAGACCCAGTACTTC.

This clonotype showed up many times. This sequence joins TRBV28 and TRBJ1-1, with 8 positions matching TRBD1. From germline, CDR1 is MDHEN and CDR2 SYDVKM. V gave up 2 bases and J gave up 1 base; unmatched junction bases: 9. This CDR3 spans 17 amino acids. CDR3 amino acids: CASSLGGTGLGNTEAFF. The CDR3 region has the DNA TGTGCCAGCAGTTTAGGGGGGACAGGCCTTGGGAACACTGAAGCTTTCTTT.

This clonotype was seen repeatedly, ten times or more. The chain joins TRBV28 to TRBJ1-1; TRBD1 is a possible D gene (6 bases). CDR1 MDHEN and CDR2 SYDVKM come from the germline V gene. CDR3 size: 17 residues. The ends were cut back, 5 bases at V and 3 bases at J, with 22 bases in the middle. This CDR3 reads CASSPLPNRAGDTEAFF. CDR3 nucleotides: TGTGCCAGCAGTCCTCTACCGAACAGGGCTGGGGACACTGAAGCTTTCTTT.

This clonotype was observed many times. CDR3 DNA sequence: TGTGCCAGCAGTATCGGACAGGGACGACATACTGAAGCTTTCTTT. It specifies CASSIGQGRHTEAFF. V usage is TRBV27 and J usage is TRBJ1-1, with TRBD1 matching 8 bases. Looked up from germline, CDR1 is MNHEY and CDR2 is SMNVEV (reference sequence). V shed 5 bases and J 5 bases; nucleotides not matched to a gene: 10. CDR3 length: 15 amino acids.

The chain joins TRBV5-4 to TRBJ1-2; the match to TRBD1 covers 8 bases. With V trimmed by 3 bases and J by 4 bases, 5 bases remained unmatched. The CDR3 has 14 amino acids. Germline-derived CDR1 and CDR2 are SGHNT and YYREEE (reference sequence). The CDR3 protein is CASSSGQDGYGYTF. The CDR3 nucleotides read TGTGCCAGCAGCTCGGGACAGGACGGCTATGGCTACACCTTC.

V gene TRBV6-2 or TRBV6-3 combines with J gene TRBJ1-3; 7 bases align to TRBD1. In germline, CDR1 is MNHEY, CDR2 SVGEGT. The CDR3 loop spans 15 amino acids. V was clipped by 10 bases and J by 2 bases; unmatched bases: 11. The CDR3 protein is CATGLGQNTGNTIYF. CDR3 sequence (DNA): TGTGCCACCGGATTGGGACAGAACACTGGAAACACCATATATTTT.

Regarding this clonotype: Given a much more abundant clone one base away, this may be a read error. The genes are TRBV6-5 and TRBJ2-5, with D possibly being TRBD1 (5 bases). The CDR3 spans 14 residues. CDR1 MNHEY and CDR2 SVGAGI come from the germline V gene. The CDR3: CASGYFKKGETQYF. The CDR3, as DNA: TGTGCCAGCGGTTACTTCAAAAAGGGGGAGACCCAGTACTTC.

This clonotype was seen a handful of times. The chain employs TRBV11-1 and TRBJ2-7; maybe TRBD1 (6 bases). This CDR3 contains 15 residues. Germline CDR1 reads SGHAT; CDR2 reads FQDESV (reference sequence). With 5 bases removed from V and 2 bases from J, the gap between germline ends came to 16 bases. For the CDR3, the DNA is TGTGCCAGCAGCCTCAGGACAGAGTTTACCTACGAGCAGTACTTC. This gives the protein CASSLRTEFTYEQYF.

This clonotype was detected ten times or more. This chain joins TRBV30 and TRBJ1-2, with unresolved D. This CDR3 contains 11 residues. Looked up from germline, CDR1 is GTSNPN and CDR2 is SVGIG (reference sequence). V was cut by 4 bases and J by 5 bases, with 8 bases left in between. Here the CDR3 DNA reads TGTGCCTGGAAGACTCCGTATGGCTACACCTTC. It yields the protein CAWKTPYGYTF. The complete variable domain, with remaining parts taken from reference TRBV30 and TRBJ1-2, reads SQTIHQWPATLVQPVGSPLSLECTVEGTSNPNLYWYRQAAGRGLQLLFYSVGIGQISSEVPQNLSASRPQDRQFILSSKKLLLSDSGFYLCAWKTPYGYTFGSGTRLTVV.

The J gene is TRBJ2-1, the V gene TRBV6-2 or TRBV6-3, with 7 bases lining up with TRBD2. Trimming at V came to 9 bases and at J to 5 bases, leaving 10 bases not matched to a gene. This CDR3 comprises 14 residues. The V gene's germline CDR1 is MNHEY and CDR2 SVGEGT. The CDR3 loop reads CASFRTGGHNEQFF. In nucleotides, the CDR3 is TGTGCCAGTTTTCGAACGGGAGGCCACAATGAGCAGTTCTTC.

This clonotype was seen ten or more times. This chain links TRBV6-5 with TRBJ2-7, with D maybe TRBD2 (5 bases). This CDR3 contains 18 residues. Looked up from germline, CDR1 is MNHEY and CDR2 is SVGAGI. The ends were cut back, 3 bases at V and 3 bases at J, with 24 bases in the middle. The CDR3 nucleotides read TGTGCCAGCAGTTATAGGGTTGCGGGTCAGCGTGACTTCTACGAGCAGTACTTC. Protein sequence: CASSYRVAGQRDFYEQYF.